This passage covers 27 T cell receptor beta chains from one sample sequenced in a study of response to subunit inactivated influenza vaccine. TCRdb fed the RT-PCR reads into MiXCR, producing one record per CDR3 protein. Among hundreds of thousands of distinct CDR3 sequences, 11% to 15% were seen once, and the ten largest hold 7.6%. The input for sequencing was PBMCs from blood, taken approximately 15 days before vaccination. The receptors shown here come from a man aged 50-60 years who received an inactivated influenza vaccine.

Only a few counts were recorded for this clonotype. J is TRBJ2-3 and V is TRBV7-2; tentatively, D is TRBD2 (7 bases). The CDR3 contains 19 residues. Germline values: CDR1 SGHTA, CDR2 FQGNSA. Trimming removed 0 bases from V and 0 bases from J, with 19 bases in between. CDR3 nucleotides: TGTGCCAGCAGCTTAGCGCGACTAGCCTCGGGGGCTAGCACAGATACGCAGTATTTT. Its translation is CASSLARLASGASTDTQYF.

This clonotype was seen a few times. In nucleotides, the CDR3 is TGTGCCAGTAGAAAGACCGCCGGGACTAGCGGGAGTAAGCAGTACTTC. As protein: CASRKTAGTSGSKQYF. V and J are TRBV19 and TRBJ2-7; 14 bases match TRBD2. V dropped 6 bases and J dropped 8; count of bases not matched to a gene: 12. The CDR3 consists of 16 residues. The germline CDR1 and CDR2 sequences are LNHDA and SQIVND (reference sequence).

The chain joins TRBV9 to TRBJ2-7; 7 nucleotides align to TRBD1. The CDR3 runs 14 residues. CDR1 is SGDLS and CDR2 is YYNGEE in the germline V gene. Unmatched junction bases numbered 3, after V lost 0 bases and J lost 3 bases. Here the CDR3 reads CASSVGRGIYEQYF. The CDR3, as DNA: TGTGCCAGCAGCGTAGGCAGGGGGATCTACGAGCAGTACTTC.

V usage is TRBV6-1 and J usage is TRBJ2-5; 10 bases are a match to TRBD2. The CDR3 contains 17 residues. Germline V gene sequence: CDR1 MNHNS, CDR2 SASEGT. The J segment lost 2 bases and the V segment lost 5 bases, leaving 11 bases of the junction unmatched. CDR3 sequence (DNA): TGTGCCAGCAGTCGGACTAGCGGACTAGGGGGGCAAGAGACCCAGTACTTC. This translates into CASSRTSGLGGQETQYF.

This clonotype was detected only a few times. The chain recombines TRBV12-3 or TRBV12-4 with TRBJ2-4, with D maybe TRBD1 (6 bases). The CDR3 is 14 residues long. V lost 4 bases and J lost 6, with 13 bases in between. The CDR3: CASSSRQAVNIQYF. CDR3 DNA: TGTGCCAGCAGTTCCCGACAGGCGGTAAACATTCAGTACTTC.

This clonotype was seen repeatedly, ten times or more. This chain joins TRBV20-1 and TRBJ1-5, with 9 bases matching TRBD1. Losses at the gene ends were 0 bases for V and 1 base for J; bases not matched to a gene: 7. The germline CDR1 and CDR2 sequences are DFQATT and SNEGSKA (reference sequence). This CDR3 is built from 17 residues. CDR3 loop: CSARDLLQGASNQPQHF. CDR3 coding DNA: TGCAGTGCTAGAGACCTCCTACAGGGGGCAAGCAATCAGCCCCAGCATTTT.

The chain uses TRBV6-5 and TRBJ1-2; 8 nucleotides agree with TRBD1. Germline lookup yields CDR1 MNHEY and CDR2 SVGAGI. The CDR3 has 16 residues. With V trimmed by 2 bases and J by 6 bases, 11 bases remained unmatched. This chain's CDR3 is CASSYVQLQGEHGYTF. CDR3 coding DNA: TGTGCCAGCAGTTACGTACAGCTACAGGGGGAACATGGCTACACCTTC.

This clonotype was observed a handful of times. The rearrangement links TRBV30 to TRBJ2-7; D is unresolved. Germline CDR1 and CDR2: GTSNPN and SVGIG (reference sequence). This CDR3 spans 12 amino acids. The germline V and J ends were trimmed by 1 base and 0 bases, with 4 bases remaining between them. CDR3 nucleotides: TGTGCCTGGAGTGCTAACTCCTACGAGCAGTACTTC. Protein product: CAWSANSYEQYF. Full variable domain (missing parts from reference TRBV30 and TRBJ2-7): SQTIHQWPATLVQPVGSPLSLECTVEGTSNPNLYWYRQAAGRGLQLLFYSVGIGQISSEVPQNLSASRPQDRQFILSSKKLLLSDSGFYLCAWSANSYEQYFGPGTRLTVT.

The sample holds many counts of this clonotype. The chain couples TRBV6-4 to TRBJ2-2, with 7 bases identical to TRBD1. Germline CDR1 reads MRHNA; CDR2 reads SNTAGT. The CDR3 consists of 15 residues. V gave up 5 bases and J gave up 2 bases; unmatched junction bases: 5. Here the CDR3 reads CASSRDRINTGELFF. CDR3 nucleotides: TGTGCCAGCAGTCGGGACAGAATAAACACCGGGGAGCTGTTTTTT.

A few counts support this clonotype. The chain carries TRBV6-5 and TRBJ2-2, with D hard to call. Deletions cut 0 bases from V and 4 bases from J, with 6 bases between. Looked up from germline, CDR1 is MNHEY and CDR2 is SVGAGI. The CDR3 runs 14 residues. CDR3 bases: TGTGCCAGCAGTTACTCGACTTCCACCGGGGAGCTGTTTTTT. Residues: CASSYSTSTGELFF.

The sample holds a few counts of this clonotype. This sequence joins TRBV7-9 and TRBJ1-2, with 7 nucleotides matching TRBD1. Germline lookup yields CDR1 SEHNR and CDR2 FQNEAQ (reference sequence). This CDR3 is 15 amino acids long. V dropped 1 base and J dropped 2; count of bases not matched to a gene: 4. The CDR3 here is CASSLGPGGNYGYTF. CDR3 nucleotides: TGTGCCAGCAGCTTAGGTCCAGGGGGAAACTATGGCTACACCTTC.

This chain links TRBV7-9 with TRBJ2-3; tentative D call: TRBD2 (5 bases). The ends were cut back, 5 bases at V and 2 bases at J, with 11 bases in the middle. CDR1 is SEHNR and CDR2 is FQNEAQ in the germline V gene (reference sequence). The CDR3 extends over 14 amino acids. CDR3 sequence reads: CASSNGRDTDTQYF. The CDR3 nucleotides are TGTGCCAGCAGCAACGGCCGGGACACAGATACGCAGTATTTT.

The chain employs TRBV6-2 or TRBV6-3 and TRBJ1-4; 9 bases fit TRBD1. CDR3 length: 15 amino acids. The germline CDR1 and CDR2 sequences are MNHEY and SVGEGT. Trimming cost V 5 bases and J 2 bases; bases outside gene matches: 3. DNA for the CDR3: TGTGCCAGCAGTACCGGACAGGGGACTAATGAAAAACTGTTTTTT. Its protein is CASSTGQGTNEKLFF.

This clonotype was seen a handful of times. This chain joins TRBV20-1 and TRBJ2-3, with 7 nucleotides matching TRBD2. Germline CDR1 is DFQATT and CDR2 is SNEGSKA (reference sequence). V was pared by 0 bases and J by 0 bases, with 9 bases of the junction left unmatched. The CDR3 is 17 residues long. This chain's CDR3 is CSARDVRLADSTDTQYF. As DNA, the CDR3 is TGCAGTGCTAGAGATGTCCGACTAGCAGATAGCACAGATACGCAGTATTTT.

This chain uses TRBV6-5 with TRBJ1-2; perhaps TRBD1 as D (5 bases). The germline V gene has CDR1 MNHEY and CDR2 SVGAGI. CDR3 size: 14 residues. Trimming removed 0 bases at V and 6 bases at J, with 11 bases between. The CDR3 DNA reads as TGTGCCAGCAGTTACTCGGGAGGGGCAGATGGCTACACCTTC. This encodes CASSYSGGADGYTF.

The CDR3, as DNA: TGTGCCACCAGCAGGGAGAGGGCGACAGATACGCAGTATTTT. Protein product: CATSRERATDTQYF. The chain employs TRBV15 and TRBJ2-3; perhaps TRBD2 as D (5 bases). The CDR3 totals 14 residues. The V end was cut by 3 bases, the J end by 3 bases, with 10 bases between. The germline V gene encodes CDR1 LNHNV and CDR2 YYDKDF (reference sequence).

The chain carries TRBV6-1 and TRBJ2-7; 12 nucleotides line up with TRBD1. The CDR3 loop spans 17 amino acids. V shed 6 bases, J shed 9 bases, and the junction held 18 bases outside the gene matches. CDR1 is MNHNS and CDR2 is SASEGT in the germline V gene. The CDR3 loop reads CASSQGTGGLVSSPQYF. CDR3 bases: TGTGCCAGCAGCCAAGGGACAGGGGGCCTCGTTTCGTCCCCGCAGTACTTC.

The chain combines TRBV20-1 with TRBJ2-1; D is ambiguous. The V and J ends lost 5 bases and 6 bases respectively, with 11 bases between them. The CDR3 is made up of 12 amino acids. Germline V CDR1 and CDR2: DFQATT, SNEGSKA (reference sequence). This chain's CDR3 is CSAGITGNEQFF. CDR3 in DNA: TGCAGTGCTGGGATAACGGGCAATGAGCAGTTCTTC.

This clonotype has at least ten counts. V is TRBV4-1 and J is TRBJ1-1; 10 nucleotides line up with TRBD1. Losses at the gene ends were 2 bases for V and 7 bases for J; bases not matched to a gene: 7. CDR3 size: 15 residues. Germline CDR1 and CDR2: MGHRA and YSYEKL. The CDR3 region has the DNA TGCGCCAGCAGCCAACCCGGGACAGGGGTCATTGAAGCTTTCTTT. This codes for CASSQPGTGVIEAFF.

This clonotype turned up a few times. The rearrangement links TRBV28 to TRBJ2-1; the D gene is possibly TRBD1 (5 bases). The CDR3 loop spans 13 amino acids. V shed 8 bases and J shed 7 bases, with 15 bases lying between them. Germline-derived CDR1 and CDR2 are MDHEN and SYDVKM. The CDR3 region is CASRQGRVNEQFF. The CDR3 region has the DNA TGTGCCAGCCGCCAGGGCAGGGTAAATGAGCAGTTCTTC.

This clonotype was detected only a few times. J is TRBJ2-1 and V is TRBV7-9; D is uncertain. There are 14 residues in the CDR3. Germline CDR1 SEHNR, CDR2 FQNEAQ (reference sequence). V was trimmed by 5 bases and J by 2 bases, leaving 10 bases between them. The CDR3 here is CASSSTNAYNEQFF. The CDR3 bases are TGTGCCAGCAGCAGTACTAACGCCTACAATGAGCAGTTCTTC.

This chain joins TRBV30 and TRBJ2-3, with TRBD1 matching 7 bases. V was pared by 0 bases and J by 2 bases, with 5 bases of the junction left unmatched. The CDR3 has 15 amino acids. In germline, CDR1 is GTSNPN, CDR2 SVGIG (reference sequence). The CDR3: CAWSVRDRNTDTQYF. The CDR3 nucleotides are TGTGCCTGGAGTGTCAGGGACAGAAACACAGATACGCAGTATTTT.

In its sample, this clonotype was seen many times. This rearrangement joins TRBV5-1 to TRBJ2-3; TRBD1 aligns across 9 bases. CDR1 SGHRS and CDR2 YFSETQ come from the germline V gene. The CDR3 runs 15 residues. The V and J ends lost 4 bases and 4 bases, in that order; junction bases with no gene match: 7. The CDR3 is CASSLQGQGPDTQYF. CDR3 DNA sequence: TGCGCCAGCAGCCTACAGGGACAGGGCCCAGATACGCAGTATTTT.

The gene calls are TRBV20-1 and TRBJ2-7, with D perhaps matching TRBD1 or TRBD2 (5 bases each). The CDR3 extends over 14 amino acids. Germline-derived CDR1 and CDR2 are DFQATT and SNEGSKA (reference sequence). V lost 3 bases and J 0 bases, leaving 12 bases between the germline ends. The chain's CDR3 is CSASGTPGSYEQYF. The CDR3 DNA is TGCAGTGCTAGCGGGACCCCCGGCTCCTACGAGCAGTACTTC.

This chain links TRBV3-1 with TRBJ2-5; D may be TRBD2 (6 bases). The V end was cut by 0 bases, the J end by 2 bases, with 10 bases between. The CDR3 is 15 amino acids. Germline V gene lookup returns CDR1 LGHDT and CDR2 YNNKEL (reference sequence). In DNA, the CDR3 is TGTGCCAGCAGCCAAGATATAGCGGATCAAGAGACCCAGTACTTC. This translates into CASSQDIADQETQYF.

This clonotype occurred many times. The chain couples TRBV12-3 or TRBV12-4 to TRBJ2-1; D not certain. The germline V and J ends were trimmed by 2 bases and 0 bases, with 11 bases remaining between them. This CDR3 comprises 16 residues. CDR3 coding DNA: TGTGCCAGCAGTTTACTCGGACGGCGCTCCTACAATGAGCAGTTCTTC. Its protein is CASSLLGRRSYNEQFF.

V gene TRBV12-3 or TRBV12-4 combines with J gene TRBJ2-1; 7 bases align to TRBD1. The V and J ends lost 11 bases and 1 base, in that order; junction bases with no gene match: 5. CDR3 length equals 13 residues. The CDR3 bases are TGTGCCGTCTTACAGGGGTCCTACAATGAGCAGTTCTTC. Its translation: CAVLQGSYNEQFF.